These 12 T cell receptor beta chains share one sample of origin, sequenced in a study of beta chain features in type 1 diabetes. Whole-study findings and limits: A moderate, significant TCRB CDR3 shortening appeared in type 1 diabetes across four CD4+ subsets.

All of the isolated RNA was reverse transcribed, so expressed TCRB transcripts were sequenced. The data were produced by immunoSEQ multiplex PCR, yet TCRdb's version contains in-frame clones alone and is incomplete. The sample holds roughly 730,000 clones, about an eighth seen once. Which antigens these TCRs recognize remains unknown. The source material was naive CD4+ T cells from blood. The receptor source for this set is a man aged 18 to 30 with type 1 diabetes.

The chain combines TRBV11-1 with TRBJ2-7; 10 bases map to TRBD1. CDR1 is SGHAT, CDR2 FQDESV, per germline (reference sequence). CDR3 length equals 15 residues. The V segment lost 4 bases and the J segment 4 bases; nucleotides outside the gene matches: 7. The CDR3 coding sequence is TGTGCCAGCAGCTCATGGGACAGGGGTTTATACGAGCAGTACTTC. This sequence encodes CASSSWDRGLYEQYF.

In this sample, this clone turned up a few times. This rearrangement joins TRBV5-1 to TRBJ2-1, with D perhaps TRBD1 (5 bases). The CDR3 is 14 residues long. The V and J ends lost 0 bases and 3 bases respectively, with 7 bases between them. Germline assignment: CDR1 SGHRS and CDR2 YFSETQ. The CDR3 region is CASSLETVYNEQFF. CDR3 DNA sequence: TGCGCCAGCAGCTTGGAGACAGTCTACAATGAGCAGTTCTTC.

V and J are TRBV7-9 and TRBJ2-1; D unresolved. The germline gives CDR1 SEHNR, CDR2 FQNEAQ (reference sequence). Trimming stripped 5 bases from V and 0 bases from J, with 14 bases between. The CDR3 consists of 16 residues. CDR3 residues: CASSQLDTSSYNEQFF. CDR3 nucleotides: TGTGCCAGCAGCCAGCTAGACACGAGCTCCTACAATGAGCAGTTCTTC. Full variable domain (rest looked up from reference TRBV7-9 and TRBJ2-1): DTGVSQNPRHKITKRGQNVTFRCDPISEHNRLYWYRQTLGQGPEFLTYFQNEAQLEKSRLLSDRFSAERPKGSFSTLEIQRTEQGDSAMYLCASSQLDTSSYNEQFFGPGTRLTVL.

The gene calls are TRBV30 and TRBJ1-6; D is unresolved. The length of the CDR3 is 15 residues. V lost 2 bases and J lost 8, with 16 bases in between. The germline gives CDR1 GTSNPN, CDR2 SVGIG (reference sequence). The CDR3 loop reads CAWSMEGGGYSPLHF. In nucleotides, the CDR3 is TGTGCCTGGAGTATGGAGGGCGGCGGATATTCACCCCTCCACTTT. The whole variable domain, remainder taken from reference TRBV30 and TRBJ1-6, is SQTIHQWPATLVQPVGSPLSLECTVEGTSNPNLYWYRQAAGRGLQLLFYSVGIGQISSEVPQNLSASRPQDRQFILSSKKLLLSDSGFYLCAWSMEGGGYSPLHFGNGTRLTVT.

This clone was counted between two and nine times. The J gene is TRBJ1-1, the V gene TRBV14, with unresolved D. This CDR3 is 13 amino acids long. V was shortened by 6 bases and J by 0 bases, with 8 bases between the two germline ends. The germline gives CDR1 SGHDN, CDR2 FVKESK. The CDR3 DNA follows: TGTGCCAGCAGTTCAGCTATGAACACTGAAGCTTTCTTT. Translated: CASSSAMNTEAFF.

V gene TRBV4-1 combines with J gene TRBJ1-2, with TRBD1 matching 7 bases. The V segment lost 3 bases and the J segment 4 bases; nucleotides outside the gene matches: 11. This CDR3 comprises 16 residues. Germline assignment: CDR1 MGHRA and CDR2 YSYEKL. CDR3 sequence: CASSQGQYIQGYGYTF. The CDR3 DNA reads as TGCGCCAGCAGCCAGGGACAGTACATTCAAGGCTATGGCTACACCTTC.

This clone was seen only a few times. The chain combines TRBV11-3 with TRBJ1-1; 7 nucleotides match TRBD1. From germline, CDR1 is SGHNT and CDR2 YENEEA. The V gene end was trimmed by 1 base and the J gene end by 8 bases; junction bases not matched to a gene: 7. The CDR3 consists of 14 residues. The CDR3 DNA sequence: TGTGCCAGCAGCTTAGCTGCCGGGACAGAAGAAGCTTTCTTT. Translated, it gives CASSLAAGTEEAFF.

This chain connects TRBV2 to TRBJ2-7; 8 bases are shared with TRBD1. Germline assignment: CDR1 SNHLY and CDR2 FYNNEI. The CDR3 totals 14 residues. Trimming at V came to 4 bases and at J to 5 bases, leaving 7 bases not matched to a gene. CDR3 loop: CASSASGQVNEQYF. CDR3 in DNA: TGTGCCAGCAGTGCTTCGGGACAGGTTAACGAGCAGTACTTC.

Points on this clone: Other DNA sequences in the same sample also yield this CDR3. CDR3 nucleotides: TGTGCCAGCAGCGTAGACAGGAACACTGAAGCTTTCTTT. This codes for CASSVDRNTEAFF. The chain carries TRBV9 and TRBJ1-1; D uncertain. Germline CDR1 reads SGDLS; CDR2 reads YYNGEE. Trimming pared 0 bases from V and 1 base from J, leaving 4 bases between. The CDR3 has 13 residues.

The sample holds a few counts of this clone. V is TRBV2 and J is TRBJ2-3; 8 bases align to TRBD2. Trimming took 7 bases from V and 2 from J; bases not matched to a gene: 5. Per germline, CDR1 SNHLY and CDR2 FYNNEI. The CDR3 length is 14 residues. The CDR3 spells CASKTGGITDTQYF. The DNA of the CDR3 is TGTGCCAGCAAGACGGGGGGGATCACAGATACGCAGTATTTT.

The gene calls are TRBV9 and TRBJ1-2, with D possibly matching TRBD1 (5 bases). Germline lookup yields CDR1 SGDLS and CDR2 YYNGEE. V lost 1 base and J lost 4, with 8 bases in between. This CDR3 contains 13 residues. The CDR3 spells CASSVQGGYGYTF. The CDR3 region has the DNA TGTGCCAGCAGCGTACAGGGAGGCTATGGCTACACCTTC.

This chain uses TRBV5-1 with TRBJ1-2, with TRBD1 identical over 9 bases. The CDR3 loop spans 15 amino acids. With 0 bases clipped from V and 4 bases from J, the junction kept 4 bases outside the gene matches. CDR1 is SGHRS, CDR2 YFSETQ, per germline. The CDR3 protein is CASSLDTGGGYGYTF. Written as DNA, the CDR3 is TGCGCCAGCAGCTTGGATACAGGGGGCGGCTATGGCTACACCTTC.